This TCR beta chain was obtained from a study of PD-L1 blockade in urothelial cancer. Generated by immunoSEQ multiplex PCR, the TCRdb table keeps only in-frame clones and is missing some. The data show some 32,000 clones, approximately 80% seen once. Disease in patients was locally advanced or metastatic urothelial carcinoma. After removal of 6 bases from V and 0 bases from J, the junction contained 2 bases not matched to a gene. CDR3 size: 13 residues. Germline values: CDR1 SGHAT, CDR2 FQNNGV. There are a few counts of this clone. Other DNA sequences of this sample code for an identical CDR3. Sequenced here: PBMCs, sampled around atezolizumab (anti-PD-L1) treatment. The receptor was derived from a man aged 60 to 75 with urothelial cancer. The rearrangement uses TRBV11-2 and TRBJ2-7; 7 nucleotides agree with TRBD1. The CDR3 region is CASSRDSSYEQYF. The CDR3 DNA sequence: TGTGCCAGCAGTCGGGACAGCTCCTACGAGCAGTACTTC.